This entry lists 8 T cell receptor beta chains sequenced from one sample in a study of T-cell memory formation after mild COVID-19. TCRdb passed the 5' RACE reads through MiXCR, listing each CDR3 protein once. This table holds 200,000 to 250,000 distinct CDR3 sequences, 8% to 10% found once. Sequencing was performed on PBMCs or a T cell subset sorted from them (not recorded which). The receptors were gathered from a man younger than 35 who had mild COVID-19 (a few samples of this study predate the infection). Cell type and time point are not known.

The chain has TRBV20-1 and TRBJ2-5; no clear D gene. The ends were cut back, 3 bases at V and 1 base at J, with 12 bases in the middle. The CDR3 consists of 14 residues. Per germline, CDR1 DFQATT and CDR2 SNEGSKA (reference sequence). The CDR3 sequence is CSARAVVPQETQYF. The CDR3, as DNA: TGCAGTGCTAGGGCAGTCGTACCCCAAGAGACCCAGTACTTC.

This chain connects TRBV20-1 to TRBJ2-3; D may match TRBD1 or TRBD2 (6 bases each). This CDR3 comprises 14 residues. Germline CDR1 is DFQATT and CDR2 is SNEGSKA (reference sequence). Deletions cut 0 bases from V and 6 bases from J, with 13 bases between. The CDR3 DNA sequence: TGCAGTGCTAGAGATCTAGGGGGGTTGGATACGCAGTATTTT. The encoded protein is CSARDLGGLDTQYF.

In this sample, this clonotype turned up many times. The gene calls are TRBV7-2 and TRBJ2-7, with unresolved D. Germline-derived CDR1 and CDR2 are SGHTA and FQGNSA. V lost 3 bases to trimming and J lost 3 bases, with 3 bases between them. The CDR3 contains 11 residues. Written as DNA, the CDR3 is TGTGCCAGCAGCTTTTACTACGAGCAGTACTTC. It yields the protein CASSFYYEQYF.

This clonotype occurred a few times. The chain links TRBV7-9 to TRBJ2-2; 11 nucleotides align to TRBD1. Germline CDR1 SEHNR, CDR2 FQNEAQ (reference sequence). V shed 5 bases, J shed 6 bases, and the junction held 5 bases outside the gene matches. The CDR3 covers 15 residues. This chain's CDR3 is CASSTGQGDAGELFF. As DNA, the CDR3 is TGTGCCAGCAGCACGGGACAGGGGGACGCCGGGGAGCTGTTTTTT. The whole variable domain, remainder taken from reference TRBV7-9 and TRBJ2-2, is DTGVSQNPRHKITKRGQNVTFRCDPISEHNRLYWYRQTLGQGPEFLTYFQNEAQLEKSRLLSDRFSAERPKGSFSTLEIQRTEQGDSAMYLCASSTGQGDAGELFFGEGSRLTVL.

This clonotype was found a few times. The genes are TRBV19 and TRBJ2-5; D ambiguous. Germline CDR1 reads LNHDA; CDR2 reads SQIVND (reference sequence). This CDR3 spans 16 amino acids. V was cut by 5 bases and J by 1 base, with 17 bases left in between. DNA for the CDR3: TGTGCCAGTAGTCGAACCATCGGAGCTCCCCAAGAGACCCAGTACTTC. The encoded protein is CASSRTIGAPQETQYF. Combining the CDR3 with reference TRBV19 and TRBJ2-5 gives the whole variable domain DGGITQSPKYLFRKEGQNVTLSCEQNLNHDAMYWYRQDPGQGLRLIYYSQIVNDFQKGDIAEGYSVSREKKESFPLTVTSAQKNPTAFYLCASSRTIGAPQETQYFGPGTRLLVL.

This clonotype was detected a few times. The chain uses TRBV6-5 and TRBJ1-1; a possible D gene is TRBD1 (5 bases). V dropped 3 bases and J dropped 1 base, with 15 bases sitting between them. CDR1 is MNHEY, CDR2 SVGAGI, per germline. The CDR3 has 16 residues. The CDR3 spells CASSYSSGTENTEAFF. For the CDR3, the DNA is TGTGCCAGCAGTTATAGCTCCGGGACCGAGAACACTGAAGCTTTCTTT.

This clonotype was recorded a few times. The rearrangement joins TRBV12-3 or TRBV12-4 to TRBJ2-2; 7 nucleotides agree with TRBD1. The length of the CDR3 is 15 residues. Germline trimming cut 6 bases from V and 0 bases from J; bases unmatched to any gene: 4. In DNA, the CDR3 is TGTGCCAGCAGGAGACAGGGCGCGAACACCGGGGAGCTGTTTTTT. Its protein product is CASRRQGANTGELFF.

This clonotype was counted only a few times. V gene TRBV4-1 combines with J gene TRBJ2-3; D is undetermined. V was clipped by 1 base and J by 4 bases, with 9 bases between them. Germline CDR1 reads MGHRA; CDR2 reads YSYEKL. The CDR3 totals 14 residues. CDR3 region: CASSQGVAPDTQYF. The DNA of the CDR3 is TGCGCCAGCAGCCAAGGAGTTGCGCCAGATACGCAGTATTTT.